The rows below give T cell receptor beta chains drawn from one sample of a study of T cell responses to AZD1222 COVID-19 vaccine. The protocol was immunoSEQ multiplex PCR, while the TCRdb copy is restricted to in-frame clones and leaves out a portion. The sample yields about 140,000 clones, about 91% seen once. Sequencing was performed on peripheral blood, taken on day 0 of AZD1222 vaccination. Receptors originate from an adult in good health. CDR3s include the opening cysteine and the closing phenylalanine or tryptophan. Fields, in order: V gene, clone size, D gene, J gene, CDR3 length, CDR3 protein, CDR3 DNA. The D gene is left open where the match is weak. Part of the rows lack a size; the others show once, few, many or a class for expanded clones.

TRBV30,-,-,TRBJ2-5,15,CAWRMGAGAQETQYF,TGTGCCTGGAGGATGGGGGCAGGGGCGCAAGAGACCCAGTACTTC
TRBV5-5,-,-,TRBJ2-5,14,CASSLRLPGETQYF,TGTGCCAGCAGCCTACGACTACCAGGGGAGACCCAGTACTTC
TRBV5-1,-,TRBD1,TRBJ2-3,15,CASSLLGQVTDTQYF,TGCGCCAGCAGCTTGCTGGGACAGGTCACAGATACGCAGTATTTT
TRBV19,-,-,TRBJ1-2,13,CASSLWVNYGYTF,TGTGCCAGTAGTCTATGGGTTAACTATGGCTACACCTTC
TRBV19,once,-,TRBJ1-2,14,CASSIGIVNYGYTF,TGTGCCAGTAGTATCGGGATAGTGAACTATGGCTACACCTTC
TRBV29-1,-,-,TRBJ1-2,12,CSVEVPSRGYTF,TGCAGCGTTGAAGTCCCTAGCCGTGGCTACACCTTC
TRBV5-5,-,-,TRBJ2-2,16,CASSLEDRSNTGELFF,TGTGCCAGCAGCCTCGAAGACAGGTCAAACACCGGGGAGCTGTTTTTT
TRBV21-1,-,-,TRBJ1-1,16,CASSGLTGATNTEAFF,TGTGCCAGCAGCGGGCTTACAGGGGCTACGAACACTGAAGCTTTCTTT
TRBV11-2,-,-,TRBJ2-7,13,CASSLGTAVEQYF,TGTGCCAGCAGCTTAGGGACAGCGGTGGAGCAGTACTTC
TRBV27,-,-,TRBJ1-1,15,CASSNSGAANTEAFF,TGTGCCAGCAGTAACTCAGGGGCAGCAAACACTGAAGCTTTCTTT
TRBV5-1,-,-,TRBJ1-1,13,CASRGQVNTEAFF,TGCGCCAGCAGGGGGCAAGTGAACACTGAAGCTTTCTTT
TRBV5-1,-,TRBD2,TRBJ2-7,15,CASSLASGTPYEQYF,TGCGCCAGCAGCTTGGCTAGCGGGACGCCCTACGAGCAGTACTTC
TRBV30,-,-,TRBJ1-1,14,CAWSYSSGVTEAFF,TGTGCCTGGAGTTACAGCTCAGGGGTCACTGAAGCTTTCTTT
TRBV5-1,-,TRBD2,TRBJ2-3,16,CASSLDGGGSTDTQYF,TGCGCCAGCAGCTTGGATGGCGGGGGTTCCACAGATACGCAGTATTTT
TRBV7-2,-,TRBD1,TRBJ1-5,14,CASAPRQGGTSQHF,TGTGCCAGCGCGCCCCGCCAAGGGGGCACGTCCCAGCATTTT
TRBV23-1,-,-,TRBJ2-3,16,CASSQPTTTRADTQYF,TGCGCCAGCAGTCAACCCACCACGACACGGGCAGATACGCAGTATTTT
TRBV6-6,-,-,TRBJ2-1,16,CASSYSRPGVGDEQFF,TGTGCCAGCAGTTACTCTAGGCCGGGAGTAGGTGATGAGCAGTTCTTC
TRBV27,-,-,TRBJ2-1,17,CASRTRHSPSGYNEQFF,TGTGCCAGCAGAACACGACACAGTCCCAGCGGATACAATGAGCAGTTCTTC
TRBV10-3,-,TRBD2,TRBJ2-2,17,CAISGTGTSVNTGELFF,TGTGCCATCAGTGGGACCGGGACTAGCGTGAACACCGGGGAGCTGTTTTTT
TRBV3-1/TRBV3-2,-,TRBD1,TRBJ1-3,15,CASRTTGGPGNTIYF,TGTGCCAGCAGGACGACAGGGGGCCCTGGAAACACCATATATTTT
TRBV25-1,-,TRBD2,TRBJ2-1,18,CASSEIGTSGRGYNEQFF,TGTGCCAGCAGTGAAATCGGGACTAGCGGGAGGGGTTACAATGAGCAGTTCTTC
TRBV6-5,-,TRBD2,TRBJ2-5,15,CASSSAAGGQETQYF,TGTGCCAGCAGTTCCGCAGCGGGGGGACAAGAGACCCAGTACTTC
TRBV6-4,-,-,TRBJ2-1,13,CASSDSQYNEQFF,TGTGCCAGCAGTGACTCCCAGTACAATGAGCAGTTCTTC
TRBV7-8,-,TRBD2,TRBJ2-1,16,CASSPLAGGTYNEQFF,TGTGCCAGCAGCCCTCTAGCGGGAGGTACCTACAATGAGCAGTTCTTC
TRBV28,-,-,TRBJ1-3,14,CASSLGGRGNTIYF,TGTGCCAGCAGTTTAGGGGGGCGTGGAAACACCATATATTTT
TRBV6-5,few,-,TRBJ1-2,16,CASSYSLSGRNYGYTF,TGTGCCAGCAGTTACTCCTTATCCGGCAGGAACTATGGCTACACCTTC
TRBV3-1/TRBV3-2,-,-,TRBJ1-2,17,CASSQDFFGPTNYGYTF,TGTGCCAGCAGCCAAGACTTTTTCGGCCCCACTAACTATGGCTACACCTTC
TRBV10-3,-,TRBD2,TRBJ2-3,12,CAIRGGTDTQYF,TGTGCCATCCGGGGGGGCACAGATACGCAGTATTTT
TRBV27,-,-,TRBJ2-7,10,CASPLGKQYF,TGTGCCAGCCCCTTAGGCAAGCAGTACTTC
TRBV18,-,TRBD1,TRBJ1-4,17,CASSSFALTGINEKLFF,TGTGCCAGCTCATCCTTCGCCTTGACAGGGATAAATGAAAAACTGTTTTTT
TRBV5-1,-,TRBD1,TRBJ1-2,13,CASKDGTGDGYTF,TGCGCCAGCAAAGATGGGACAGGGGATGGCTACACCTTC
TRBV7-8,-,TRBD2,TRBJ2-7,16,CASSPRLAGTSYEQYF,TGTGCCAGCAGCCCCCGACTAGCGGGGACCTCCTACGAGCAGTACTTC
TRBV2,-,-,TRBJ1-5,15,CASRDSTYGNQPQHF,TGTGCCAGCAGAGACAGTACTTATGGGAATCAGCCCCAGCATTTT
TRBV18,-,-,TRBJ1-5,16,CASSPPGGARSQPQHF,TGTGCCAGCTCACCACCGGGGGGGGCGCGAAGTCAGCCCCAGCATTTT
TRBV19,once,-,TRBJ1-5,13,CASSIGLDQPQHF,TGTGCCAGTAGTATTGGTCTGGACCAGCCCCAGCATTTT
TRBV6-5,-,TRBD1,TRBJ1-4,15,CASSDRGFSNEKLFF,TGTGCCAGCAGCGACAGGGGTTTTAGTAATGAAAAACTGTTTTTT
TRBV14,-,TRBD1,TRBJ1-1,12,CASSYDRGKAFF,TGTGCCAGCAGTTACGACAGGGGCAAAGCTTTCTTT
TRBV6-1,few,TRBD1,TRBJ1-2,16,CASSVSEGGANYGYTF,TGTGCCAGCAGTGTTTCAGAAGGGGGCGCTAACTATGGCTACACCTTC
TRBV2,-,TRBD1,TRBJ1-2,14,CASSPWDRVGGYTF,TGTGCCAGCAGTCCCTGGGACAGGGTAGGGGGCTACACCTTC
TRBV9,-,-,TRBJ2-2,13,CASSPRGYGELFF,TGTGCCAGCAGCCCCCGGGGGTACGGGGAGCTGTTTTTT
TRBV19,few,-,TRBJ1-1,14,CASSIWQDATEAFF,TGTGCCAGTAGTATATGGCAGGACGCGACTGAAGCTTTCTTT
TRBV7-9,-,-,TRBJ1-3,14,CASSLPGTGNTIYF,TGTGCCAGCAGCTTACCAGGTACTGGAAACACCATATATTTT
TRBV3-1/TRBV3-2,-,-,TRBJ1-6,16,CASSATGLGGNSPLHF,TGTGCCAGCAGCGCTACAGGGTTGGGAGGCAATTCACCCCTCCACTTT
TRBV11-2,-,TRBD2,TRBJ2-7,14,CASSLGAREGEQYF,TGTGCCAGCAGCTTAGGGGCCCGGGAGGGCGAGCAGTACTTC
TRBV30,-,-,TRBJ2-1,11,CACNREDEQFF,TGTGCCTGCAACAGGGAGGATGAGCAGTTCTTC
TRBV11-2,-,-,TRBJ2-7,12,CASSLGPIEQYF,TGTGCCAGCAGCTTAGGACCGATCGAGCAGTACTTC
TRBV19,-,TRBD2,TRBJ2-7,14,CASSSASGSSAQYF,TGTGCCAGTAGCTCGGCTAGCGGGAGCTCGGCGCAGTACTTC
TRBV27,-,-,TRBJ1-4,13,CASSLGRSGKLFF,TGTGCCAGCAGTTTGGGGCGGTCGGGAAAACTGTTTTTT
TRBV6-1,-,TRBD2,TRBJ2-3,14,CASSERGDTDTQYF,TGTGCCAGCAGTGAGCGGGGGGACACAGATACGCAGTATTTT
TRBV7-3,-,-,TRBJ1-6,16,CASSLRGRGNGSPLHF,TGTGCCAGCAGCTTAAGAGGTCGGGGCAATGGGTCACCCCTCCACTTT
TRBV19,once,-,TRBJ1-5,14,CASSIGQINQPQHF,TGTGCCAGTAGTATCGGTCAGATCAATCAGCCCCAGCATTTT
TRBV5-6,-,TRBD1,TRBJ2-7,14,CASSLETGEGEQYF,TGTGCCAGCAGCTTGGAAACAGGGGAAGGGGAGCAGTACTTC
TRBV12-5,-,-,TRBJ1-2,14,CASGLGPDSYGYTF,TGTGCTAGTGGTTTGGGGCCAGACAGCTATGGCTACACCTTC